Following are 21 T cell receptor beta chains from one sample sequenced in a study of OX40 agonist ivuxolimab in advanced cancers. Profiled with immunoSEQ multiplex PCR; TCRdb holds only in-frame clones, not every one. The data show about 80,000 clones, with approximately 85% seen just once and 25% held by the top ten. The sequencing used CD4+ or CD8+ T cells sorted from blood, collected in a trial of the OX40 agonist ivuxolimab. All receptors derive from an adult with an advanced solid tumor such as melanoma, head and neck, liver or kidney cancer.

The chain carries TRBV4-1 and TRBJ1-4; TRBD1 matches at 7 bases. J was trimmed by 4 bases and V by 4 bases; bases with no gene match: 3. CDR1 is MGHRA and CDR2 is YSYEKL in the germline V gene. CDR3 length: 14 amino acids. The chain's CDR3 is CASSPDRVNEKLFF. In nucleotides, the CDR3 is TGCGCCAGCAGCCCCGACAGGGTTAATGAAAAACTGTTTTTT.

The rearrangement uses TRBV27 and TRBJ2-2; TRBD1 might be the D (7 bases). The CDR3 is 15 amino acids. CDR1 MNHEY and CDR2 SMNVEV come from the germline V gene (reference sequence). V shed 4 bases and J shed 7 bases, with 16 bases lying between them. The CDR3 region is CASSYLRGDDGELFF. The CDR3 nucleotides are TGTGCCAGCAGTTATCTCAGGGGGGACGACGGGGAGCTGTTTTTT.

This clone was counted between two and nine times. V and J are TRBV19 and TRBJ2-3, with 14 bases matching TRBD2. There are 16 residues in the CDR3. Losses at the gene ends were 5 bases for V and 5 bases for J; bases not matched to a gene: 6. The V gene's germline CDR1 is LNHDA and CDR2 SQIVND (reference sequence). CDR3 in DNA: TGTGCCAGTAGTTTAGGGACTAGCGGGAGAGTAGATACGCAGTATTTT. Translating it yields CASSLGTSGRVDTQYF.

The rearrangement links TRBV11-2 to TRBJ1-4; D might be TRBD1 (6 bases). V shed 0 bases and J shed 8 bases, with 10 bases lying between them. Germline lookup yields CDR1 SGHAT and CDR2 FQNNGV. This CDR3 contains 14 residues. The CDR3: CASSLDRGGEKLFF. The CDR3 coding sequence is TGTGCCAGCAGCTTAGACAGGGGTGGGGAAAAACTGTTTTTT.

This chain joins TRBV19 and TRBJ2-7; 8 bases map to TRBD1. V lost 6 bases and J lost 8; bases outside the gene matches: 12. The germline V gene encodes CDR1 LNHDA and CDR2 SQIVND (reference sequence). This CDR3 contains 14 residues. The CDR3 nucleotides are TGTGCCAGTAGCAGGGGACAGGACGTCGGCAAGCAGTACTTC. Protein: CASSRGQDVGKQYF.

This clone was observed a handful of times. CDR3 nucleotide sequence: TGTGCCAGCAGCTCACTTGACAGGGCCCTTTATGGCTACACCTTC. Its translation is CASSSLDRALYGYTF. This chain connects TRBV7-9 to TRBJ1-2, with TRBD1 matching over 7 bases. The CDR3 has 15 amino acids. Germline CDR1 is SEHNR and CDR2 is FQNEAQ (reference sequence). The ends lost 4 bases at V and 5 bases at J; junction bases unmatched: 10.

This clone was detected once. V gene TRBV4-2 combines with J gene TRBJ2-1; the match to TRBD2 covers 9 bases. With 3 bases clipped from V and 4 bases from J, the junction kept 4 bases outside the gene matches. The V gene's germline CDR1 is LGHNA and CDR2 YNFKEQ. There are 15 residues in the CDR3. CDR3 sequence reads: CASSQRLAAYNEQFF. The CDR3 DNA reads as TGTGCCAGCAGCCAGAGACTAGCGGCGTACAATGAGCAGTTCTTC.

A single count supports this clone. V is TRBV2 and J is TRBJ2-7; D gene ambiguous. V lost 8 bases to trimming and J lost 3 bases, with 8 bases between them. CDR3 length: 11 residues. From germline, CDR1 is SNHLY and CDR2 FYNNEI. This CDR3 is CASGFYYEQYF. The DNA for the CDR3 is TGTGCCAGCGGATTCTACTACGAGCAGTACTTC.

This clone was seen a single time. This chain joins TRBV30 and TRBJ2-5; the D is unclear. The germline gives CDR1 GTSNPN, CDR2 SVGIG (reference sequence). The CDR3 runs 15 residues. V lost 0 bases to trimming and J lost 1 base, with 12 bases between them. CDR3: CAWSVGQTLQETQYF. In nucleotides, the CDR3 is TGTGCCTGGAGTGTCGGGCAAACCCTCCAAGAGACCCAGTACTTC.

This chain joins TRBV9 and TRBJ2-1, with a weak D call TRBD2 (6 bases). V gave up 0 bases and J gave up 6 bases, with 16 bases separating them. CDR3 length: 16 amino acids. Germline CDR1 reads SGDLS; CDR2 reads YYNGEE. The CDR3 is CASSVVGGALANEQFF. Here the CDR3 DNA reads TGTGCCAGCAGCGTAGTCGGCGGGGCTCTGGCCAATGAGCAGTTCTTC.

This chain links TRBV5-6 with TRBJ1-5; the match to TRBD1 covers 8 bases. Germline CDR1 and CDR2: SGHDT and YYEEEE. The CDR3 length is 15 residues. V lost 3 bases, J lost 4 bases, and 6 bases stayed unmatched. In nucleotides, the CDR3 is TGTGCCAGCAGCTCCGGACAGGGACGGAATCAGCCCCAGCATTTT. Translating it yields CASSSGQGRNQPQHF.

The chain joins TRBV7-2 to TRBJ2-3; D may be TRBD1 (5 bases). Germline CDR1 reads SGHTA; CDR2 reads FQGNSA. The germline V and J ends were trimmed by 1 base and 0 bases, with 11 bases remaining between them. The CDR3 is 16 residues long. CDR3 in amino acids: CASSLVGAASTDTQYF. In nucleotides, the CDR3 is TGTGCCAGCAGCTTAGTAGGGGCAGCTAGCACAGATACGCAGTATTTT.

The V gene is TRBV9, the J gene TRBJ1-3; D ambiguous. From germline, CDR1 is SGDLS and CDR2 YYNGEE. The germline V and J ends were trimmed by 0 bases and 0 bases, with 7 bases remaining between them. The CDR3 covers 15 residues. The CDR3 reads CASSVETGSGNTIYF. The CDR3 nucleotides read TGTGCCAGCAGCGTAGAGACGGGCTCTGGAAACACCATATATTTT.

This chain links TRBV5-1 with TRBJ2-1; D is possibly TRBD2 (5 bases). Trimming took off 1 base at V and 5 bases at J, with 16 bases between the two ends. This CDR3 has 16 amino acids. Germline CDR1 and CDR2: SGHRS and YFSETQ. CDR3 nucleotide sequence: TGCGCCAGCAGCTTGATCCGAGCGGCCGCCAACAATGAGCAGTTCTTC. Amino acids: CASSLIRAAANNEQFF.

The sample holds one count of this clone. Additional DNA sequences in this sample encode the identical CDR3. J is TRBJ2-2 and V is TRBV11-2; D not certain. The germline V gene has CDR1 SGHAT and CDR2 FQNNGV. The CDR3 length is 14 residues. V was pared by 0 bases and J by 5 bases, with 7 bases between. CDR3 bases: TGTGCCAGCAGCTTAGATTGGTCAACCGGGGAGCTGTTTTTT. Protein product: CASSLDWSTGELFF. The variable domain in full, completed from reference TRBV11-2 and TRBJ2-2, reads EAGVAQSPRYKIIEKRQSVAFWCNPISGHATLYWYQQILGQGPKLLIQFQNNGVVDDSQLPKDRFSAERLKGVDSTLKIQPAKLEDSAVYLCASSLDWSTGELFFGEGSRLTVL.

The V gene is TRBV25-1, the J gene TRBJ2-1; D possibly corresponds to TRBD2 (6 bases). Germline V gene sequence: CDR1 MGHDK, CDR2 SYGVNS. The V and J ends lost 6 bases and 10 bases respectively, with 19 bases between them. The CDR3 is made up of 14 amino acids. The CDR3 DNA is TGTGCCAGCAGACGTGAGGGACTTTGGGGGGAGCAGTTCTTC. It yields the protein CASRREGLWGEQFF.

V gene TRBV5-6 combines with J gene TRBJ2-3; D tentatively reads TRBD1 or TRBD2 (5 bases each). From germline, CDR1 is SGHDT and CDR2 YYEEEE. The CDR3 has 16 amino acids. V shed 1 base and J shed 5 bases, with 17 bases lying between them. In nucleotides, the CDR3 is TGTGCCAGCAGCTTGTCGAGGGACGGTAGCCTAGATACGCAGTATTTT. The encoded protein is CASSLSRDGSLDTQYF.

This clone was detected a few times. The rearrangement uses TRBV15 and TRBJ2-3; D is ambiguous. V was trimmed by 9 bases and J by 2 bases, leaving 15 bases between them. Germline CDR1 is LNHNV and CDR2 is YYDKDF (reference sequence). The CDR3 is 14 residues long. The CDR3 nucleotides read TGTGCCACAGGTGCGGAGCTCTACACAGATACGCAGTATTTT. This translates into CATGAELYTDTQYF.

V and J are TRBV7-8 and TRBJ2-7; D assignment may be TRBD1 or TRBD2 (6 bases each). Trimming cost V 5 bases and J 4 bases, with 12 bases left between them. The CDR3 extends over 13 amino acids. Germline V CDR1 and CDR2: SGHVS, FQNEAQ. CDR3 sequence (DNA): TGTGCCAGCAGCCCGGGGGCAGGGTACGAGCAGTACTTC. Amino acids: CASSPGAGYEQYF.

The CDR3 is CASSIKATVGIYEQYF. The CDR3 DNA reads as TGTGCCAGTAGTATAAAAGCGACCGTGGGTATCTACGAGCAGTACTTC. V and J are TRBV19 and TRBJ2-7; D is unclear. V shed 2 bases and J shed 3 bases, with 17 bases lying between them. This CDR3 has 16 amino acids. Germline assignment: CDR1 LNHDA and CDR2 SQIVND (reference sequence).

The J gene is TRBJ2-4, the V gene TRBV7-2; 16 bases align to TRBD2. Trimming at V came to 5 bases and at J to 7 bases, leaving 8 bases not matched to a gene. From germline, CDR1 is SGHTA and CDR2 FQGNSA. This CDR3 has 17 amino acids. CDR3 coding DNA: TGTGCCAGCAGCCCCGGGACTAGCGGGGGGGCCAGGAACATTCAGTACTTC. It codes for CASSPGTSGGARNIQYF. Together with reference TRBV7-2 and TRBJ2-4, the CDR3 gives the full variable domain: GAGVSQSPSNKVTEKGKDVELRCDPISGHTALYWYRQSLGQGLEFLIYFQGNSAPDKSGLPSDRFSAERTGGSVSTLTIQRTQQEDSAVYLCASSPGTSGGARNIQYFGAGTRLSVL.